What follows is one T cell receptor (beta chain) and its context. The antigen it recognizes is unknown. Base qualities are not provided; no much larger clone lies one nucleotide away. This record belongs to a study of blood T cell repertoires in COVID-19 (dated by TCRdb to about 2020). Regarding the study in general: Samples from collaborators originated in the United States, Italy and Spain and spanned both the acute and convalescent phases of COVID-19. HLA class I and class II types, where available, came from metadata supplied by the sample provider rather than from assay-based typing. The dataset comprised deeply sampled blood TCRbeta repertoires from subjects exposed to, actively infected with, or recovered from COVID-19. The material from the prospective study consisted of cDNA or gDNA derived from T cells, B-cell-depleted T cells, or PBMCs. A de-identified subject ID, COVID-19 status, age in years and sex were almost always included in the sample metadata. The samples were drawn from the first 160 participants of the ongoing ImmuneRACE study and from under 1,500 subjects provided by 6 global collaborators. A freely available public database, intended as a resource for researchers studying the immune response to SARS-CoV-2, is where the repertoires were released. Study-wide conclusions, independent of this receptor: The amount of clinical and demographic metadata varied by source and participant and was provided uncurated.

V is cut by 6 bases and J by 5 bases, and the space between the germline ends is 10 bases. In the germline V gene (reference sequence), CDR1 corresponds to LNHDA and CDR2 to SQIVND. Measured from the cysteine to the phenylalanine, the CDR3 is 13 residues long. Left in the record is the CDR3 DNA by itself, 39 bases read in frame from the first base. TCRbeta CDR3 regions were amplified from genomic DNA using the immunoSEQ Assay, a bias-controlled multiplex PCR. The authors' analysis ran thus. Within the assay, amplification of reference gene primers was used to estimate how many nucleated cells each sample contained. Sequence reads were collapsed and filtered to measure the absolute abundance of every unique TCRbeta CDR3 rearrangement. For each sample, productive Simpson clonality was calculated as the square root of Simpson's diversity index over productive rearrangements. TCRdb provides this immuneACCESS table in a form limited to in-frame rearrangements. Some clones are lacking; in checked studies, under half of them reflect an unresolved V gene, and why the rest are absent is not known. V, J and clone size were drawn from that table, and D and trimming were deduced from the DNA. Within this sample are approximately 120,000 clones, with 83% of them counted one time only. The ten largest account for over 15% of the sample.

Participants in the prospective study were aged about 18 to 95 years, lived in 20 to 25 United States geographic areas, and enrolled through a virtual design. In the prospective study, cohorts were assigned on the basis of participant-reported clinical history obtained from a screening survey and a study questionnaire. ImmuneRACE Cohort 3 recovered participants were defined by two consecutive negative NP/OP PCR tests, healthcare professional clearance, or symptom resolution. In the prospective study, whole blood, serum and a nasopharyngeal or oropharyngeal swab were collected from each participant by mobile phlebotomists. Over a roughly 2-month period, participants in the prospective study had the option of providing additional blood draws and questionnaires. Prospective study blood samples were shipped either frozen or at room temperature before DNA extraction.

Sample: PBMCs or T cells enriched from blood (not recorded which). The origin of this receptor is a man younger than 40 who had recovered from COVID-19. The chain links TRBV19 with TRBJ1-4, with the D gene not confidently named. This receptor carries the CDR3 CASSSLINEKLFF. The nucleotide sequence is TGTGCCAGTAGCTCTCTTATCAATGAAAAACTGTTTTTT.